The 21 T cell receptor beta chains reported below all come from one sample, sequenced in a study of T cells of healthy individuals. TCRdb reanalysed the 5' RACE reads using MiXCR and keeps one entry per CDR3 protein. The sample records some 100,000 distinct CDR3 sequences, about 16% being singletons. The receptor set was obtained from a human donor in good health.

The V gene is TRBV6-5, the J gene TRBJ2-1; 9 bases agree with TRBD2. V gave up 2 bases and J gave up 10 bases; unmatched junction bases: 9. The CDR3 totals 15 residues. Per the germline V gene, CDR1 is MNHEY and CDR2 is SVGAGI. As DNA, the CDR3 is TGTGCCAGCAGTTACCGTTTAGGGACTAGCCGGGAGCAGTTCTTC. Its translation: CASSYRLGTSREQFF.

This clonotype was seen repeatedly, ten times or more. This chain uses TRBV29-1 with TRBJ2-3; 9 bases match TRBD2. V trimming: 3 bases; J trimming: 5 bases; junction bases outside the gene matches: 12. Germline CDR1 reads SQVTM; CDR2 reads ANQGSEA. The CDR3 contains 16 residues. The CDR3 DNA sequence: TGCAGCGTTGAGATCGCTTCTCCTAGCGGGGAAGATACGCAGTATTTT. It encodes CSVEIASPSGEDTQYF.

The sample holds a few counts of this clonotype. J is TRBJ2-7 and V is TRBV12-3 or TRBV12-4; TRBD2 agrees at 7 bases. V lost 5 bases to trimming and J lost 1 base; unmatched junction nucleotides: 2. The length of the CDR3 is 13 residues. The CDR3 spells CASSISGSYEQYF. The CDR3 bases are TGTGCCAGCAGTATTAGCGGGTCCTACGAGCAGTACTTC.

The rearrangement joins TRBV5-1 to TRBJ2-2; 9 bases agree with TRBD1. The trim removed 7 bases at V and 5 bases at J, leaving 6 bases unmatched. Germline assignment: CDR1 SGHRS and CDR2 YFSETQ. The CDR3 is made up of 14 amino acids. CDR3 loop: CASGGTGSTGELFF. As DNA, the CDR3 is TGCGCCAGCGGAGGGACAGGGAGTACCGGGGAGCTGTTTTTT.

There are a few counts of this clonotype. This sequence joins TRBV6-2 or TRBV6-3 and TRBJ2-7; the match to TRBD2 covers 11 bases. The CDR3 totals 17 residues. Germline CDR1 is MNHEY and CDR2 is SVGEGT. V was clipped by 2 bases and J by 6 bases; unmatched bases: 12. Here the CDR3 DNA reads TGTGCCAGCAGTTACACGACTAGCGGGATGGCTCGGGGCGAGCAGTACTTC. It translates to CASSYTTSGMARGEQYF.

This clonotype was found many times. CDR3: CASSLVDWPEAFF. DNA for the CDR3: TGTGCCAGCAGCTTGGTAGACTGGCCTGAAGCTTTCTTT. J is TRBJ1-1 and V is TRBV5-6; D is ambiguous. Germline V gene data show CDR1 as SGHDT and CDR2 as YYEEEE. The CDR3 loop spans 13 amino acids. V lost 0 bases and J 6 bases, leaving 9 bases between the germline ends.

This clonotype has at least ten counts. The chain links TRBV11-2 to TRBJ2-1, with D hard to call. Trimming left V 0 bases short and J 9 bases short, with 9 bases between. Germline V gene lookup returns CDR1 SGHAT and CDR2 FQNNGV. The CDR3 sequence is 13 residues long. The CDR3 loop is CASSLETGVEQFF. As DNA, the CDR3 is TGTGCCAGCAGCTTAGAGACTGGGGTTGAGCAGTTCTTC.

The chain employs TRBV25-1 and TRBJ2-5, with TRBD2 as a possible D gene (7 bases). V was clipped by 2 bases and J by 14 bases, with 18 bases between them. The CDR3 covers 13 residues. CDR1 is MGHDK, CDR2 SYGVNS, per germline. CDR3 in DNA: TGTGCCAGCAGTGAAAGGGTCGGGGGGCCCCCATACTTC. This gives the protein CASSERVGGPPYF.

There are many counts of this clonotype. The V call is TRBV20-1, the J call TRBJ1-4; a possible D gene is TRBD1 (6 bases). V dropped 7 bases and J dropped 7 bases, with 13 bases sitting between them. The CDR3 extends over 12 amino acids. Per germline, CDR1 DFQATT and CDR2 SNEGSKA (reference sequence). CDR3 nucleotide sequence: TGCAGTGGGGCGGGGGGGCGTGAAAAACTGTTTTTT. Protein: CSGAGGREKLFF.

This clonotype turned up a few times. The CDR3: CASSLPHYEQYF. CDR3 bases: TGTGCCAGCAGTTTGCCCCACTACGAGCAGTACTTC. The gene calls are TRBV28 and TRBJ2-7; D call uncertain. CDR3 length: 12 residues. CDR1 is MDHEN, CDR2 SYDVKM, per germline. V lost 3 bases and J 3 bases, leaving 6 bases between the germline ends.

This clonotype was observed at least ten times. Here the CDR3 reads CASTQRQANSPLHF. As DNA, the CDR3 is TGTGCCAGCACCCAGCGACAGGCGAATTCACCCCTCCACTTT. This chain uses TRBV7-9 with TRBJ1-6, with a possible D match to TRBD1 (6 bases). The germline V and J ends were trimmed by 7 bases and 7 bases, with 14 bases remaining between them. This CDR3 has 14 residues. CDR1 SEHNR and CDR2 FQNEAQ come from the germline V gene (reference sequence).

This clonotype was seen a handful of times. This chain's CDR3 is CASSPSGSYEQYF. DNA for the CDR3: TGTGCCAGCAGCCCTAGCGGGAGCTACGAGCAGTACTTC. The chain joins TRBV7-9 to TRBJ2-7; 10 nucleotides line up with TRBD2. With V trimmed by 5 bases and J by 3 bases, 1 base remained unmatched. Germline assignment: CDR1 SEHNR and CDR2 FQNEAQ (reference sequence). The CDR3 length is 13 residues.

The V call is TRBV7-8, the J call TRBJ2-2; D not resolved. There are 14 residues in the CDR3. Germline loops: CDR1 SGHVS, CDR2 FQNEAQ. V lost 5 bases and J 4 bases, leaving 11 bases between the germline ends. The CDR3 coding sequence is TGTGCCAGCAGCCGCCAGGCGACCACCGGGGAGCTGTTTTTT. It is translated as CASSRQATTGELFF.

The gene calls are TRBV19 and TRBJ2-3; TRBD1 agrees at 12 bases. With 7 bases clipped from V and 7 bases from J, the junction kept 9 bases outside the gene matches. Germline V gene lookup returns CDR1 LNHDA and CDR2 SQIVND (reference sequence). This CDR3 region has 15 residues. Written as DNA, the CDR3 is TGTGCCAGTACCACAGGGACAGGGGGCTGGAATACGCAGTATTTT. Its protein is CASTTGTGGWNTQYF.

The sample holds a few counts of this clonotype. This chain connects TRBV28 to TRBJ2-3; the D gene is possibly TRBD2 (5 bases). The CDR3 extends over 12 amino acids. The V and J ends lost 7 bases and 1 base respectively, with 6 bases between them. Germline V gives CDR1 MDHEN, CDR2 SYDVKM. CDR3 in amino acids: CASMRGTDTQYF. The CDR3 region has the DNA TGTGCCAGCATGAGGGGCACAGATACGCAGTATTTT.

V and J are TRBV7-2 and TRBJ1-3; TRBD1 agrees at 7 bases. The CDR3 is 16 residues long. V was clipped by 3 bases and J by 1 base; unmatched bases: 6. Germline CDR1 is SGHTA and CDR2 is FQGNSA. CDR3 amino acids: CASSFRDSLSGNTIYF. The DNA for the CDR3 is TGTGCCAGCAGCTTCAGGGACAGTCTATCTGGAAACACCATATATTTT.

This clonotype was counted many times. The chain links TRBV7-2 to TRBJ1-4; 9 positions match TRBD1. The germline V gene has CDR1 SGHTA and CDR2 FQGNSA. The CDR3 extends over 17 amino acids. The J segment lost 2 bases and the V segment lost 4 bases, leaving 8 bases of the junction unmatched. The CDR3 loop is CASSSGQGRGTNEKLFF. The CDR3 region has the DNA TGTGCCAGCAGCTCCGGACAGGGGAGGGGTACTAATGAAAAACTGTTTTTT.

The V call is TRBV6-2 or TRBV6-3, the J call TRBJ2-7; 7 bases map to TRBD2. CDR3 size: 17 residues. The V gene's germline CDR1 is MNHEY and CDR2 SVGEGT. V shed 6 bases and J 1 base; nucleotides not matched to a gene: 15. In DNA form, the CDR3 reads TGTGCCAGCAGCTTACGGTACTTCCCGGGAGGATCCTACGAGCAGTACTTC. It encodes CASSLRYFPGGSYEQYF.

This clonotype has just a few counts. The chain couples TRBV23-1 to TRBJ2-2; 15 nucleotides agree with TRBD2. TRBV23-1 is known as an ORF, though its function is uncertain. The V segment lost 4 bases and the J segment 4 bases; nucleotides outside the gene matches: 10. This CDR3 comprises 19 residues. The CDR3 DNA reads TGCGCCAGCAGTCGCCCGAGGACTAGCGGGAGGGCGGGCACCGGGGAGCTGTTTTTT. Translating it yields CASSRPRTSGRAGTGELFF.

The rearrangement links TRBV6-2 or TRBV6-3 to TRBJ2-5, with D possibly matching TRBD1 (5 bases). The CDR3 is 13 amino acids. V was trimmed by 9 bases and J by 0 bases, leaving 11 bases between them. CDR1 is MNHEY, CDR2 SVGEGT, per germline. CDR3 region: CASTDRHQETQYF. For the CDR3, the DNA is TGTGCCAGTACTGACAGACACCAAGAGACCCAGTACTTC.

In regard to this clonotype: A single base separates this from a much larger clone, so it may be a read error. This rearrangement joins TRBV12-3 or TRBV12-4 to TRBJ2-6, with D unresolved. There are 16 residues in the CDR3. The germline V and J ends were trimmed by 3 bases and 0 bases, with 9 bases remaining between them. CDR3: CASSFGRRSGANVLTF. CDR3 coding DNA: TGTGCCAGCAGTTTTGGACGCCGCTCTGGGGCCAACGTCCTGACTTTC.